This T cell receptor beta chain stems from a study of human T cells and chemical hapten exposure. Study in general: DPC (0.01%) was patch tested on the upper back and read at 6 days.

This CDR3 has 13 residues. The germline gives CDR1 SGHTA, CDR2 FQGNSA. Trimming cost V 3 bases and J 9 bases, with 13 bases left between them. MiXCR, applied by TCRdb to the RACE reads, yields one record per CDR3 protein. The sample carries some 350,000 distinct CDR3 sequences, approximately 6.3% recorded once. Documented time point: patch test 1, 2 weeks after DPC sensitization. Stated treatment: therapeutic diphenylcyclopropenone sensitization with weekly scalp DPC. Material: whole blood, obtained in connection with sensitization to the hapten diphenylcyclopropenone (DPC). The gene calls are TRBV7-2 and TRBJ2-3; no clear D. The receptor was isolated from a woman aged 18-29 years with alopecia areata. Some clones in this sample may be carry-over from other donors' samples. The DNA for the CDR3 is TGTGCCAGCAGCTTCATCGGGCTAGAGACGCAGTATTTT. It specifies CASSFIGLETQYF.